This TCR beta chain was sequenced during a study of blood T cells in healthy people across ages. CDR3 length: 13 residues. Trimming took off 3 bases at V and 10 bases at J, with 15 bases between the two ends. Germline V gene data show CDR1 as SGHTA and CDR2 as FQGNSA. Using a J-beta primer mix together with a sample-barcoded 5' primer, a second PCR was run for about 6 to 12 cycles. TCRdb re-derived calls from the 5' RACE reads in MiXCR, one entry per CDR3 protein. The repertoire has approximately 1,700,000 distinct CDR3 sequences, roughly 43% of them found once; the top ten carry roughly 23%. The donors, aged roughly 6 to 95, were healthy Caucasians from Russia. This clonotype was counted only a few times.

Material: blood. This chain connects TRBV7-2 to TRBJ1-1; D possibly corresponds to TRBD1 (5 bases). The TCR sequence derives from a human donor in good health. CDR3 amino acids: CASSFGAARGAFF. CDR3 in DNA: TGTGCCAGCAGCTTTGGGGCCGCGAGGGGAGCTTTCTTT.